This record looks at one T cell receptor beta chain sequence and its context. Antigen: not known. TCR beta cDNA libraries included unique molecular identifiers. TCRdb reanalysed the PCR reads using MiXCR and keeps one entry per CDR3 protein. This sample has about 460,000 distinct CDR3 sequences; roughly 45% occur once, and the top ten carry roughly an eighth. The data stem from a study of post-analysis software for immune sequencing data. Study-wide results and caveats: In patients, TRBV5-6, TRBV5-1 and TRBV20-1 belonged to roughly five TRBV segments found more frequently than in controls. Controls' normalized Chao1 diversity significantly exceeded that of multiple sclerosis patients.

CDR1 MNHEY and CDR2 SVGEGT come from the germline V gene. The CDR3 runs 15 residues. V was trimmed by 7 bases and J by 4 bases, leaving 19 bases between them. The receptor comes from a girl between 5 and 17 years old with multiple sclerosis. The chain links TRBV6-2 or TRBV6-3 to TRBJ1-2, with a possible D match to TRBD1 (5 bases). What was sequenced was blood. DNA for the CDR3: TGTGCCAGCAAATCGCGGGACTCCATCGTCTATGGCTACACCTTC. Amino acid sequence: CASKSRDSIVYGYTF.